A selection of T cell receptor beta chains follows, all from one sample in a study of blood T cell repertoires in COVID-19. TCRdb's table, derived via immunoSEQ multiplex PCR, lists solely in-frame clones and lacks some. Seen here are around 89,000 clones, about nine tenths observed once, and the top ten hold 7.5% to 9.5%. What was sequenced was peripheral blood. The receptors stem from a man aged 45-65 years with acute or convalescent COVID-19. The CDR3 runs from the conserved cysteine through the conserved F or W. A D gene is named only where the DNA matches it firmly. Expanded clones are given a class, and other clones once, few, many or no size at all.

j_call | clone_size | d_call | v_call | cdr3_aa | cdr3_nt
TRBJ2-3 | NA | NA | TRBV6-4 | CASSERRADTQYF | TGTGCCAGCAGTGAGAGGAGGGCAGATACGCAGTATTTT
TRBJ1-2 | NA | NA | TRBV19 | CASSIQADYGYTF | TGTGCCAGTAGTATTCAGGCAGACTATGGCTACACCTTC
TRBJ1-2 | NA | TRBD1 | TRBV5-6 | CASSLGQGDGYTF | TGTGCCAGCAGCTTGGGACAGGGAGACGGCTACACCTTC
TRBJ2-3 | NA | NA | TRBV18 | CASSTDTKGSDTQYF | TGTGCCAGCTCAACGGACACTAAGGGTTCAGATACGCAGTATTTT
TRBJ1-1 | NA | TRBD1 | TRBV5-1 | CASSYTGDTEAFF | TGCGCCAGCAGCTATACAGGGGACACTGAAGCTTTCTTT
TRBJ2-1 | NA | TRBD2 | TRBV6-5 | CASTGLAGRGEQFF | TGTGCCAGCACGGGACTAGCGGGGAGAGGTGAGCAGTTCTTC
TRBJ2-3 | NA | NA | TRBV18 | CASSPQRSTDTQYF | TGTGCCAGCTCCCCCCAGCGTAGCACAGATACGCAGTATTTT
TRBJ1-2 | NA | NA | TRBV6-1 | CASSEGTVSYGYTF | TGTGCCAGCAGTGAAGGGACAGTGAGCTATGGCTACACCTTC
TRBJ1-2 | NA | TRBD1 | TRBV19 | CASRAAGTGEYGYTF | TGTGCCAGCAGAGCTGCCGGGACAGGGGAATATGGCTACACCTTC
TRBJ2-3 | NA | TRBD2 | TRBV7-2 | CASSLALAGTDTQYF | TGTGCCAGCAGCTTAGCGCTAGCGGGCACAGATACGCAGTATTTT
TRBJ2-7 | NA | TRBD2 | TRBV30 | CAYTPGGPIPYEQYF | TGTGCCTACACTCCGGGGGGGCCCATCCCTTACGAGCAGTACTTC
TRBJ1-6 | NA | NA | TRBV5-1 | CASSLGQGRSPLHF | TGCGCCAGCAGCTTGGGTCAGGGGCGTTCACCCCTCCACTTT
TRBJ1-5 | NA | NA | TRBV28 | CASSQGGNQPQHF | TGTGCCAGCAGCCAGGGTGGGAATCAGCCCCAGCATTTT
TRBJ1-1 | NA | NA | TRBV10-3 | CAISERGQNTEAFF | TGTGCCATCAGTGAAAGGGGACAGAACACTGAAGCTTTCTTT
TRBJ1-1 | NA | NA | TRBV28 | CASLGGLITEAFF | TGTGCCAGCTTGGGGGGTTTGATCACTGAAGCTTTCTTT
TRBJ1-1 | NA | NA | TRBV18 | CASSKTSEMNTEAFF | TGTGCCAGCTCAAAGACATCAGAGATGAACACTGAAGCTTTCTTT
TRBJ2-7 | NA | NA | TRBV6-2/TRBV6-3 | CASSYSSMAAVSSYEQYF | TGTGCCAGCAGTTACTCGAGTATGGCGGCGGTAAGCTCCTACGAGCAGTACTTC
TRBJ2-2 | NA | NA | TRBV7-9 | CASSLTAGELFF | TGTGCCAGCAGCCTGACAGCCGGGGAGCTGTTTTTT
TRBJ1-5 | few | TRBD1 | TRBV7-2 | CASSFFNRGDQPQHF | TGTGCCAGCAGCTTCTTTAACAGGGGTGATCAGCCCCAGCATTTT
TRBJ1-1 | NA | TRBD1 | TRBV5-1 | CASSWGQPLNTEAFF | TGCGCCAGCAGCTGGGGACAGCCGTTGAACACTGAAGCTTTCTTT
TRBJ2-1 | once | TRBD2 | TRBV7-6 | CASSLVPSGGANYNEQFF | TGTGCCAGCAGCTTAGTTCCTAGCGGGGGGGCAAACTACAATGAGCAGTTCTTC
TRBJ1-5 | NA | NA | TRBV28 | CASRRGGSQPQHF | TGTGCCAGCAGGAGGGGGGGTAGTCAGCCCCAGCATTTT
TRBJ1-2 | few | NA | TRBV6-5 | CASSYSSGGLSYGYTF | TGTGCCAGCAGTTACTCGTCGGGGGGGCTCTCGTATGGCTACACCTTC
TRBJ1-1 | NA | TRBD1 | TRBV5-4 | CASSSGQGFEAFF | TGTGCCAGCAGCTCAGGACAGGGGTTCGAGGCTTTCTTT
TRBJ2-2 | NA | TRBD2 | TRBV18 | CASSPLGLAGSNTGELFF | TGTGCCAGCTCACCATTGGGACTAGCGGGATCGAACACCGGGGAGCTGTTTTTT
TRBJ1-4 | NA | TRBD1 | TRBV5-1 | CASSLGSRQGEEKLFF | TGCGCCAGCAGCTTGGGAAGTCGTCAGGGGGAGGAAAAACTGTTTTTT
TRBJ2-3 | NA | TRBD2 | TRBV19 | CASRRGGNTDTQYF | TGTGCCAGCCGGCGGGGGGGCAACACAGATACGCAGTATTTT
TRBJ1-6 | NA | NA | TRBV7-8 | CASSLLESPLHF | TGTGCCAGCAGCTTACTCGAGTCACCCCTCCACTTT
TRBJ2-4 | NA | TRBD1 | TRBV30 | CAWSRQGRQNIQYF | TGTGCCTGGAGCCGACAGGGGCGGCAGAACATTCAGTACTTC
TRBJ2-3 | NA | TRBD2 | TRBV5-1 | CASSLAGGVTDTQYF | TGCGCCAGCAGCTTAGCGGGGGGGGTCACAGATACGCAGTATTTT
TRBJ2-2 | NA | NA | TRBV7-2 | CASSLGRAATGTGELFF | TGTGCCAGCAGCTTAGGGCGCGCGGCCACTGGGACCGGGGAGCTGTTTTTT
TRBJ1-6 | NA | TRBD1 | TRBV6-5 | CASSSTGGGDSPLHF | TGTGCCAGCAGTTCCACAGGGGGCGGCGATTCACCCCTCCACTTT
TRBJ2-5 | few | NA | TRBV10-3 | CAISGDSGETQYF | TGTGCCATCAGTGGAGACAGTGGGGAGACCCAGTACTTC
TRBJ2-1 | few | TRBD2 | TRBV9 | CASSAPGTSGGAKQFF | TGTGCCAGCAGCGCGCCCGGGACTAGCGGGGGGGCAAAACAGTTCTTC
TRBJ2-3 | NA | NA | TRBV2 | CASSEALPRDTQYF | TGTGCCAGCAGTGAAGCGCTTCCACGGGATACGCAGTATTTT
TRBJ1-1 | NA | NA | TRBV28 | CATEVENTEAFF | TGTGCCACCGAGGTGGAGAACACTGAAGCTTTCTTT
TRBJ1-5 | once | TRBD1 | TRBV2 | CASRAGTGWTGNQPQHF | TGTGCCAGCAGAGCCGGGACAGGGTGGACGGGCAATCAGCCCCAGCATTTT
TRBJ2-5 | NA | TRBD1 | TRBV5-1 | CASSTYTGGQETQYF | TGCGCCAGCAGCACCTACACAGGGGGACAAGAGACCCAGTACTTC
TRBJ1-2 | NA | NA | TRBV6-1 | CASSEAPLYGYTF | TGTGCCAGCAGTGAAGCCCCCCTGTATGGCTACACCTTC
TRBJ1-6 | NA | NA | TRBV7-9 | CASTKDSYNSPLHF | TGTGCCAGCACCAAGGACAGTTATAATTCACCCCTCCACTTT
TRBJ1-1 | few | TRBD1 | TRBV28 | CASSPPLGQRTNTEAFF | TGTGCCAGCAGTCCCCCCCTGGGACAGAGAACGAACACTGAAGCTTTCTTT
TRBJ2-5 | NA | TRBD1 | TRBV27 | CASSRTGVGETQYF | TGTGCCAGCAGCCGGACAGGGGTGGGGGAGACCCAGTACTTC
TRBJ2-6 | NA | NA | TRBV28 | CASSSAGRTISGANVLTF | TGTGCCAGCAGTTCAGCGGGCAGAACTATCTCTGGGGCCAACGTCCTGACTTTC
TRBJ1-2 | NA | NA | TRBV15 | CATSRGAEYAGYTF | TGTGCCACCAGCCGAGGAGCTGAATATGCGGGCTACACCTTC
TRBJ1-6 | NA | TRBD1 | TRBV6-5 | CASSHGTGGNSPLHF | TGTGCCAGCAGTCATGGGACAGGGGGGAATTCACCCCTCCACTTT
TRBJ2-3 | NA | NA | TRBV7-2 | CASSLSGGFGTDTQYF | TGTGCCAGCAGCTTATCAGGGGGGTTTGGCACAGATACGCAGTATTTT
TRBJ1-2 | NA | TRBD1 | TRBV19 | CASSILKLTGDRYGYTF | TGTGCCAGTAGTATCCTCAAATTGACAGGGGATCGTTATGGCTACACCTTC
TRBJ1-2 | once | TRBD1 | TRBV12-3/TRBV12-4 | CASSLGQNYGYTF | TGTGCCAGCAGTCTGGGACAGAACTATGGCTACACCTTC
TRBJ2-5 | NA | NA | TRBV24-1 | CATSDPEGPGTQYF | TGTGCCACCAGTGATCCGGAGGGACCGGGAACCCAGTACTTC
TRBJ1-5 | NA | TRBD1 | TRBV27 | CASRGQGNNQPQHF | TGTGCCAGCAGGGGACAGGGTAACAATCAGCCCCAGCATTTT
TRBJ2-5 | once | TRBD2 | TRBV5-1 | CASSLATVGRGDQETQYF | TGCGCCAGCAGCTTGGCCACTGTAGGGCGGGGGGACCAAGAGACCCAGTACTTC
TRBJ1-2 | NA | NA | TRBV7-9 | CASSRGNYGYTF | TGTGCCAGCAGTCGGGGGAACTATGGCTACACCTTC
TRBJ1-5 | NA | NA | TRBV28 | CASSLSQGWVGNQPQHF | TGTGCCAGCAGTTTATCCCAGGGTTGGGTTGGCAATCAGCCCCAGCATTTT
TRBJ1-1 | NA | TRBD1 | TRBV5-1 | CASSLTGQGKTEAFF | TGCGCCAGCAGCTTAACGGGACAGGGCAAAACTGAAGCTTTCTTT
TRBJ2-5 | NA | TRBD2 | TRBV3-1/TRBV3-2 | CASSQDAPGLAVETQYF | TGTGCCAGCAGCCAAGATGCACCGGGACTAGCGGTGGAGACCCAGTACTTC
TRBJ2-2 | NA | TRBD2 | TRBV6-1 | CASSEFAGGSGGELFF | TGTGCCAGCAGTGAATTTGCGGGGGGATCGGGCGGGGAGCTGTTTTTT
TRBJ2-5 | NA | NA | TRBV15 | CATSREYRQETQYF | TGTGCCACCAGCAGAGAGTACAGGCAAGAGACCCAGTACTTC
TRBJ1-2 | NA | TRBD1 | TRBV10-3 | CAISERDRDGYTF | TGTGCCATCAGTGAGAGGGACAGAGATGGCTACACCTTC
TRBJ2-7 | NA | TRBD1 | TRBV2 | CASRQDRVPNYEQYF | TGTGCCAGCAGGCAAGACAGGGTTCCGAATTACGAGCAGTACTTC